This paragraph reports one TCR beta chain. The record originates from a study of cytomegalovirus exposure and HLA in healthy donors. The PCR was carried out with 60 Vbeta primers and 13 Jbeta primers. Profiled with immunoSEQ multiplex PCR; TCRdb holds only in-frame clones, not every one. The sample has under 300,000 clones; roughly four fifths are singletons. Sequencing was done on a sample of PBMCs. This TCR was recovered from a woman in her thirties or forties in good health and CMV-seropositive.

The CDR3 loop reads CASSVLPGNGYTF. The CDR3 bases are TGTGCCAGCAGCGTTCTCCCAGGGAATGGCTACACCTTC. The chain is built from TRBV9 and TRBJ1-2; tentatively, D is TRBD1 (5 bases). CDR1 is SGDLS and CDR2 is YYNGEE in the germline V gene. The CDR3 loop spans 13 amino acids. Trimming removed 2 bases at V and 6 bases at J, with 11 bases between.